This T cell receptor (beta chain) was found in a study of sequential checkpoint blockade in melanoma. About the research overall: Arm A got nivolumab then ipilimumab; arm B the reverse, 1:1. Maintenance nivolumab came after either treatment sequence.

The V gene's germline CDR1 is MNHGY and CDR2 SAAAGT. Deletions cut 7 bases from V and 17 bases from J, with 15 bases between. The CDR3 has 11 residues. Using immunoSEQ multiplex PCR, the repertoire was profiled, and TCRdb retains in-frame clones only, with some absent. The sample carries 9,500 to 15,000 clones, approximately 83% recorded once. Regarding treatment: randomized to nivolumab then ipilimumab (arm A) or the reverse (arm B). PBMC sorting kept live CD3+CD8+ cells without CD19 or CD56. This clone occurred a few times. The clonotype comes from a human donor with melanoma. The chain is built from TRBV6-8 and TRBJ1-6, with unresolved D. The sample here was CD8+ T cells sorted from blood (inferred from file names), taken from a patient given nivolumab and ipilimumab in sequence. This CDR3 is CASNYSAAIHF. For the CDR3, the DNA is TGTGCCAGCAACTATTCAGCGGCCATCCACTTT.